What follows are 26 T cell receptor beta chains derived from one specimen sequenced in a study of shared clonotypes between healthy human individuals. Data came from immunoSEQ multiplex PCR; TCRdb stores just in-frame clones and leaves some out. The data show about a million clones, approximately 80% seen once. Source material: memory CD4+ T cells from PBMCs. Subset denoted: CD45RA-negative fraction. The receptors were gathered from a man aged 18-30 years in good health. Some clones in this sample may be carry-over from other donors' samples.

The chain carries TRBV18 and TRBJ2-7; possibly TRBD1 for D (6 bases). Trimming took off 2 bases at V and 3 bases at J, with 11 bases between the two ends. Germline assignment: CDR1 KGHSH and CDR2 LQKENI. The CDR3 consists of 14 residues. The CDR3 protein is CASSPVRGGYEQYF. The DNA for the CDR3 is TGTGCCAGCTCACCAGTCAGAGGGGGCTACGAGCAGTACTTC. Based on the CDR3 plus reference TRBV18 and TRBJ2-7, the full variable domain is NAGVMQNPRHLVRRRGQEARLRCSPMKGHSHVYWYRQLPEEGLKFMVYLQKENIIDESGMPKERFSAEFPKEGPSILRIQQVVRGDSAAYFCASSPVRGGYEQYFGPGTRLTVT.

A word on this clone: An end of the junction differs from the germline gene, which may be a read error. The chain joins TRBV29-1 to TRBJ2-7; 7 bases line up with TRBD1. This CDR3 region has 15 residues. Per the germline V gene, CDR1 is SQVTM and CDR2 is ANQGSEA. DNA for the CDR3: TGCAGCGTAGAAGCTGACAGGGCGGGTTACTACGAGCAGTACTTC. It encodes CSVEADRAGYYEQYF.

CDR3 sequence reads: CASCQAGALCLTGELFF. The CDR3 DNA is TGTGCCAGCTGCCAGGCAGGGGCCCTGTGTCTCACCGGGGAGCTGTTTTTT. The chain links TRBV18 to TRBJ2-2, with a tentative D call TRBD1 (6 bases). Germline values: CDR1 KGHSH, CDR2 LQKENI. The CDR3 length is 17 residues. The V end was cut by 7 bases, the J end by 4 bases, with 22 bases between.

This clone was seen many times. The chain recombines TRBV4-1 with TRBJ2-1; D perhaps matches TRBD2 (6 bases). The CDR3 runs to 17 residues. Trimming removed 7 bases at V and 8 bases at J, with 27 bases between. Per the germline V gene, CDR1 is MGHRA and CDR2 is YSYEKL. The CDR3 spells CASMPRFMGLRRDEQFF. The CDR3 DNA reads TGCGCCAGCATGCCAAGATTTATGGGACTCCGACGGGATGAGCAGTTCTTC.

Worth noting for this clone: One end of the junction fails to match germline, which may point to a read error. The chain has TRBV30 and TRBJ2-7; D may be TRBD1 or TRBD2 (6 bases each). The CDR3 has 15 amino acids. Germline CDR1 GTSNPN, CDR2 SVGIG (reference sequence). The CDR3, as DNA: TGTGCCTGGGAACTCGGACAGCGGGTTGGTTCACCTATGTTTTTC. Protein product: CAWELGQRVGSPMFF.

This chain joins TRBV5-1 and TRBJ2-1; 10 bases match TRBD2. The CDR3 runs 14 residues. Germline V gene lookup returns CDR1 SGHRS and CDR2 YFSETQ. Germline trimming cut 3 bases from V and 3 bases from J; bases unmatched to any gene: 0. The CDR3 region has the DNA TGCGCCAGCAGCTCTAGCGGGGGCTACAATGAGCAGTTCTTC. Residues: CASSSSGGYNEQFF. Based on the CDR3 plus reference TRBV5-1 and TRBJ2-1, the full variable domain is KAGVTQTPRYLIKTRGQQVTLSCSPISGHRSVSWYQQTPGQGLQFLFEYFSETQRNKGNFPGRFSGRQFSNSRSEMNVSTLELGDSALYLCASSSSGGYNEQFFGPGTRLTVL.

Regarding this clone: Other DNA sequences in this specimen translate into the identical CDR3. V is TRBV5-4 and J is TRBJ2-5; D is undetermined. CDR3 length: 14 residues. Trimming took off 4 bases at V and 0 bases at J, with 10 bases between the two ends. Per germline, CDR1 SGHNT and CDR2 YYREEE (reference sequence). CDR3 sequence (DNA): TGTGCCAGCAGCCCCCCCGGTTACCAAGAGACCCAGTACTTC. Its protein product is CASSPPGYQETQYF.

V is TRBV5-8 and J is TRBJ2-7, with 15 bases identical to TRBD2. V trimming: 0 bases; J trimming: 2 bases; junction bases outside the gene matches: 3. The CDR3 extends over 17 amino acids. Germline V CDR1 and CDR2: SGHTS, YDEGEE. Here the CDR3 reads CASSLGGLAGGAYEQYF. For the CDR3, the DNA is TGTGCCAGCAGCTTGGGTGGACTAGCGGGAGGGGCCTACGAGCAGTACTTC.

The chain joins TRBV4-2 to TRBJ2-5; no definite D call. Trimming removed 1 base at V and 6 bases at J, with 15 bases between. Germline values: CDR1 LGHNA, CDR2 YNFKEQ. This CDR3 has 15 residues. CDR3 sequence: CASSQVSREGKTQYF. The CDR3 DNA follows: TGTGCCAGCAGCCAAGTTTCTAGGGAAGGAAAGACCCAGTACTTC.

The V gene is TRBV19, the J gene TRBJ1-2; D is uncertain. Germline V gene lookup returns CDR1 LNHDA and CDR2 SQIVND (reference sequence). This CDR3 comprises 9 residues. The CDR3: CVGDYGYTF. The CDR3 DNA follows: TGTGTGGGAGACTATGGCTACACCTTC.

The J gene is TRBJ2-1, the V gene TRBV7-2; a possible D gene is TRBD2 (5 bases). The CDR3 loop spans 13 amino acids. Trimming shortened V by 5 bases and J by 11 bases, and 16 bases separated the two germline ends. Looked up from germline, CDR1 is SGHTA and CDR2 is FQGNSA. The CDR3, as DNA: TGTGCCAGCAGCGGGGAGATGCGTCTAAAGCAGTTCTTC. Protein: CASSGEMRLKQFF.

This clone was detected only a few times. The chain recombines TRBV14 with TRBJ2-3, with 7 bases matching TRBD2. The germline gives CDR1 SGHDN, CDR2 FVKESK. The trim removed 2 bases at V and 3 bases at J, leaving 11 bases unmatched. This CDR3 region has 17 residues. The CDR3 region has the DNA TGTGCCAGCAGCCAACTGGCCCGAAGCGGGATAACAGATACGCAGTATTTT. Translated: CASSQLARSGITDTQYF.

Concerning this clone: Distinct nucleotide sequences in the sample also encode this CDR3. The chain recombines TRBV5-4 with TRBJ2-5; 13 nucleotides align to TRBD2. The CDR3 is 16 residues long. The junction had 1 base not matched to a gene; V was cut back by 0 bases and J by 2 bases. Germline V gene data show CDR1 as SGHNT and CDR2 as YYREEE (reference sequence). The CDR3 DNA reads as TGTGCCAGCAGCTTGGGACTAGCGGGAGGACAAGAGACCCAGTACTTC. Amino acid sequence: CASSLGLAGGQETQYF.

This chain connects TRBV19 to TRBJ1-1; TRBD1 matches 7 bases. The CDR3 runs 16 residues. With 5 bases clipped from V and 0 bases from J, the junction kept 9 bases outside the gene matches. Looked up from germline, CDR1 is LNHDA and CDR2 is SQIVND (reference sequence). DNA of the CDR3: TGTGCCAGTAGTTCTCGGACAGGAGACTTGAACACTGAAGCTTTCTTT. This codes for CASSSRTGDLNTEAFF. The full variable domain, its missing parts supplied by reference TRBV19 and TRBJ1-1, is DGGITQSPKYLFRKEGQNVTLSCEQNLNHDAMYWYRQDPGQGLRLIYYSQIVNDFQKGDIAEGYSVSREKKESFPLTVTSAQKNPTAFYLCASSSRTGDLNTEAFFGQGTRLTVV.

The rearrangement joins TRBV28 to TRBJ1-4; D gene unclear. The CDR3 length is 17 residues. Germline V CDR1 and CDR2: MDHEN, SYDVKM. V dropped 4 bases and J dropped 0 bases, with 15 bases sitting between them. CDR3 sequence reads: CASSYTAISSTNEKLFF. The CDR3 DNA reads TGTGCCAGCAGTTATACAGCGATCTCGTCAACTAATGAAAAACTGTTTTTT.

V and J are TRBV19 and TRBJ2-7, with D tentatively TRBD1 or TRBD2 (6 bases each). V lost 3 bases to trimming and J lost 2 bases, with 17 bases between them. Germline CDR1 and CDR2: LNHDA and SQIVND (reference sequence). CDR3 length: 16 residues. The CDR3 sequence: CASSIRLGGPTYEQYF. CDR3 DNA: TGTGCCAGTAGTATCCGTCTGGGGGGCCCGACCTACGAGCAGTACTTC.

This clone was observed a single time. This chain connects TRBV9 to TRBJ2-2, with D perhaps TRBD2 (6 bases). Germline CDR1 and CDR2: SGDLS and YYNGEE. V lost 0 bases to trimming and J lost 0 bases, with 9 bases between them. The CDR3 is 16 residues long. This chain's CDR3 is CASSVVGGSNTGELFF. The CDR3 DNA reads TGTGCCAGCAGCGTAGTGGGAGGATCGAACACCGGGGAGCTGTTTTTT.

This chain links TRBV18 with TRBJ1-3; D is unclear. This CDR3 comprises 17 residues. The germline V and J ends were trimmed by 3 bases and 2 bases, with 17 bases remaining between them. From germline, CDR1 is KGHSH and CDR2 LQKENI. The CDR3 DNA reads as TGTGCCAGCTCACCCACCGAGTCCTACCGAACTGGAAACACCATATATTTT. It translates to CASSPTESYRTGNTIYF.

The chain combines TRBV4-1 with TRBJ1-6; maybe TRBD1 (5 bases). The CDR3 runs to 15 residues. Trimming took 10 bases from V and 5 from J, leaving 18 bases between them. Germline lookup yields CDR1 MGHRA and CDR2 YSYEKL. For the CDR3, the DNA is TGCGCCACCGCGGGACCGGGAGGGAATAATTCACCCCTCCACTTT. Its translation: CATAGPGGNNSPLHF.

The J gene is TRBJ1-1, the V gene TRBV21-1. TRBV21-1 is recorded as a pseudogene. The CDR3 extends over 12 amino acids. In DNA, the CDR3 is TGTGCCAGCTGGACCCGGGGGCCTGAAGCTTTCTTT. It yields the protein CASWTRGPEAFF.

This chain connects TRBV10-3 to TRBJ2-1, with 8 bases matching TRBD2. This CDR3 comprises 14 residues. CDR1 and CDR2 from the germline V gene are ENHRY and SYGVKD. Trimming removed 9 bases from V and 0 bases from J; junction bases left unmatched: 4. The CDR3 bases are TGTGCCATTTCAGGGACTAGCTCCTACAATGAGCAGTTCTTC. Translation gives CAISGTSSYNEQFF.

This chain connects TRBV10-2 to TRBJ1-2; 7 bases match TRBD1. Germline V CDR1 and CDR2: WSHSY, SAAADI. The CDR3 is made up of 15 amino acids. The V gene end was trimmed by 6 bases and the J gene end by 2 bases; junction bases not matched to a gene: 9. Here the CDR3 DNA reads TGCGCCAGCAGGACCTACGAGACAGGGAACTATGGCTACACCTTC. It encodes CASRTYETGNYGYTF.

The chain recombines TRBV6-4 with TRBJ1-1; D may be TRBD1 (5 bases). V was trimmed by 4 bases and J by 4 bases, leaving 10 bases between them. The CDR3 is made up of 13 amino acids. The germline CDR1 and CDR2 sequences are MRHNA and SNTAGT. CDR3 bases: TGTGCCAGCAGTGCCAAGGGGAGCACTGAAGCTTTCTTT. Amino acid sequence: CASSAKGSTEAFF.

The CDR3 nucleotides read TGTGCCAGCAGCTTAGGGCTTAGCGGGTCCTACTACAATGAGCAGTTCTTC. Amino acid sequence: CASSLGLSGSYYNEQFF. This rearrangement joins TRBV11-2 to TRBJ2-1; 7 nucleotides line up with TRBD2. In germline, CDR1 is SGHAT, CDR2 FQNNGV. The CDR3 consists of 17 residues. V was pared by 1 base and J by 3 bases, with 9 bases of the junction left unmatched. Using reference TRBV11-2 and TRBJ2-1 for the parts outside the CDR3, the full variable domain is EAGVAQSPRYKIIEKRQSVAFWCNPISGHATLYWYQQILGQGPKLLIQFQNNGVVDDSQLPKDRFSAERLKGVDSTLKIQPAKLEDSAVYLCASSLGLSGSYYNEQFFGPGTRLTVL.

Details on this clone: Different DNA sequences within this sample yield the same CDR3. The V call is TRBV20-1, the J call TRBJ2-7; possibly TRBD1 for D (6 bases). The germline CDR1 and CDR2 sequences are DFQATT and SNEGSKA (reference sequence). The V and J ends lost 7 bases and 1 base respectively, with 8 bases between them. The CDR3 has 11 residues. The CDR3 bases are TGCAGTGGAGGGGGATCCTACGAGCAGTACTTC. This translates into CSGGGSYEQYF.

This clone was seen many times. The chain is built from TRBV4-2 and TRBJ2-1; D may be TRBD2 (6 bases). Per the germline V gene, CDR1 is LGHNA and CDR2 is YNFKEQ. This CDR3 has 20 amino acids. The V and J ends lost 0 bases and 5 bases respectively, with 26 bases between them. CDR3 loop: CASSQDLRPRLVSQDNEQFF. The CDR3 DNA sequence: TGTGCCAGCAGCCAAGATCTTCGCCCCAGACTAGTCTCCCAGGACAATGAGCAGTTCTTC.